The clone carrying this T cell receptor (beta chain) has ten or more counts. Amplification of the TCR beta CDR3 regions used RNA transcripts (as template). HTBI primers were employed in first-round RT-PCR, then a second-round multiplex PCR followed. TCRdb processed the multiplex PCR reads anew with MiXCR; each CDR3 protein has one entry. The data hold 300,000 to 500,000 distinct CDR3 sequences, with roughly 14% observed a single time. The data were obtained in a study of Graves' ophthalmopathy and Graves' hyperthyroidism. Study-level information: The study drew peripheral blood at initial diagnosis, before any treatment.

With 0 bases clipped from V and 4 bases from J, the junction kept 5 bases outside the gene matches. Per germline, CDR1 MGHRA and CDR2 YSYEKL. The CDR3 is 15 amino acids. The V and J genes are TRBV4-1 and TRBJ1-1; TRBD1 matches 7 bases. The TCR sequence derives from a woman younger than 35 with stable Graves' hyperthyroidism. Input material: peripheral blood. The CDR3 sequence: CASSQETGLGTEAFF. The CDR3 DNA sequence: TGCGCCAGCAGCCAAGAGACAGGGCTGGGCACTGAAGCTTTCTTT.